The T cell receptor (beta chain) described here comes from a study of cytomegalovirus exposure and HLA in healthy donors. Regarding the study as a whole: Three of the chains that were CMV-associated were confirmed in vitro to be specific for CMV antigens. The tendency of first-cohort TCR clusters to co-occur in the 100 to 150 validation repertoires was identified by a subsequent analysis. Across donors, most TCRs were seen rarely, yet some public ones were widespread.

This clone was found a few times. The antigen is unknown. These donors were members of the approximately 110-subject validation cohort, a group separate from the approximately 670-subject first cohort. Sequencing was performed with immunoSEQ multiplex PCR; in TCRdb, only in-frame clones are kept and a portion is missing. This sample has under 300,000 clones, with nearly 90% found just once. The specimen was PBMCs. This TCR was recovered from a young woman in good health and CMV-seronegative.

The CDR3 nucleotides read TGTGCCAGCAGCGGCGGGAACACTGAAGCTTTCTTT. Its translation: CASSGGNTEAFF. This chain connects TRBV9 to TRBJ1-1; no clear D gene. The CDR3 loop spans 12 amino acids. V was trimmed by 3 bases and J by 1 base, leaving 4 bases between them. In germline, CDR1 is SGDLS, CDR2 YYNGEE.